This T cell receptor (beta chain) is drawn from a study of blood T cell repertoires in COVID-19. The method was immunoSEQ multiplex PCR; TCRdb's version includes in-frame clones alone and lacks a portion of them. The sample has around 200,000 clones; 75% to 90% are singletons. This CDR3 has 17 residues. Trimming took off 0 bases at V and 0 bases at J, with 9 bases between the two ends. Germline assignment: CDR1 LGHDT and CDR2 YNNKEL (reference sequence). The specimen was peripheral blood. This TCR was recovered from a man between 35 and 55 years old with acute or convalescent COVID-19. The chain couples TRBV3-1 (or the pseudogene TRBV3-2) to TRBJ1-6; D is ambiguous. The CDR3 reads CASSQDVSRSYNSPLHF. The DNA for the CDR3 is TGTGCCAGCAGCCAAGACGTCTCCCGCTCCTATAATTCACCCCTCCACTTT.